The sequence of this T cell receptor beta chain was determined in a study of T cell responses to AZD1222 COVID-19 vaccine. Data came from immunoSEQ multiplex PCR; TCRdb stores just in-frame clones and leaves some out. The repertoire consists of some 180,000 clones, with around 94% occurring once and the leading ten covering roughly 1.5%. Germline V gives CDR1 LNHNV, CDR2 YYDKDF (reference sequence). CDR3 length: 15 residues. V was cut by 7 bases and J by 5 bases, with 20 bases left in between. The input for sequencing was peripheral blood, taken 28 days after the second AZD1222 dose. This TCR was recovered from an adult who received the AZD1222 COVID-19 vaccine. This chain connects TRBV15 to TRBJ1-1; no reliable D call. The CDR3 DNA reads TGTGCCACCACCATTTCGACTTCGCGACGGACTGAAGCTTTCTTT. Translating it yields CATTISTSRRTEAFF.